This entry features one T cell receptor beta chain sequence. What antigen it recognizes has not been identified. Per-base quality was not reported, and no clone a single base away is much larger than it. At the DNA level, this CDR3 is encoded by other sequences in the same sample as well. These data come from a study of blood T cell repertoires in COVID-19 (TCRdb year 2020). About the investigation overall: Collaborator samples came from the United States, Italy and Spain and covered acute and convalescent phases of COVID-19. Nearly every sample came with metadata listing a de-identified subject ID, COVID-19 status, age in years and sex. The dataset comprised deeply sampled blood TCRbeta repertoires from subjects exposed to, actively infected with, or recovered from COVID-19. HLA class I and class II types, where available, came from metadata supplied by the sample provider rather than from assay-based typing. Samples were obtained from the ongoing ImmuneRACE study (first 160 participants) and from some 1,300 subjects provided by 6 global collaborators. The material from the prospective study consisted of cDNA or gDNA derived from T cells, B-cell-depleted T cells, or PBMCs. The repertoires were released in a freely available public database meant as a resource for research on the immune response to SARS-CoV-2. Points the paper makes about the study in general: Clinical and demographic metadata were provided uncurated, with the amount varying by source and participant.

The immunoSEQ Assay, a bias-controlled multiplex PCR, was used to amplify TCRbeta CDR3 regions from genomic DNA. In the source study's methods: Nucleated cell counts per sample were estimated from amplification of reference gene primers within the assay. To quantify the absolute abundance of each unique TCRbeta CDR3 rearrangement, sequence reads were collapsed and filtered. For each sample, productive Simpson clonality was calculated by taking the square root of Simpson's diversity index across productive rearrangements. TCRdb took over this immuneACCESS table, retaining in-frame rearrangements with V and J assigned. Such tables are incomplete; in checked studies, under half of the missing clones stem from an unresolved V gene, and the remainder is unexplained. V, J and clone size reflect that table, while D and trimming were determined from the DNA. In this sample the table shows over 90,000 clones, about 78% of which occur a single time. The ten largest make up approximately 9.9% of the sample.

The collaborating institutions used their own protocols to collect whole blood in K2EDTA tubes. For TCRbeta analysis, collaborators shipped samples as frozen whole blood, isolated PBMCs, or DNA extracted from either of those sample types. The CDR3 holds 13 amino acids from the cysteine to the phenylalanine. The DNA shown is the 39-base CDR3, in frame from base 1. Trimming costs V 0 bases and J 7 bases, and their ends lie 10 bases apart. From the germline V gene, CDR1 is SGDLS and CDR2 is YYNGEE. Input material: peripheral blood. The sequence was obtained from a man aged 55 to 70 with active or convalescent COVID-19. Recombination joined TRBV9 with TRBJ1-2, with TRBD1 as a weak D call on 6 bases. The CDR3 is CASSVEGGSGYTF. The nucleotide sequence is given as TGTGCCAGCAGCGTAGAGGGGGGGAGTGGCTACACCTTC.